The 28 T cell receptor beta chains given below trace back to one sample, sequenced in a study of blood T cell repertoires in COVID-19. Libraries were prepared by immunoSEQ multiplex PCR; TCRdb keeps only in-frame clonotypes and omits some of them. Altogether 120,000 or so clones are present, approximately 81% being singletons, with the ten largest covering under 5%. Sequencing used peripheral blood. The source is a man aged 55-75 years with acute or convalescent COVID-19.

This clone appeared once. The V and J genes are TRBV7-9 and TRBJ1-4, with TRBD1 identical over 7 bases. The J segment lost 5 bases and the V segment lost 5 bases, leaving 11 bases of the junction unmatched. CDR1 is SEHNR, CDR2 FQNEAQ, per germline (reference sequence). This CDR3 has 16 amino acids. The CDR3 DNA reads TGTGCCAGCAGCCAAAGGGTCTGGGGACAGAATGAAAAACTGTTTTTT. This sequence encodes CASSQRVWGQNEKLFF.

The chain combines TRBV11-2 with TRBJ2-7, with 9 nucleotides matching TRBD2. CDR3 length: 15 amino acids. CDR1 is SGHAT, CDR2 FQNNGV, per germline. After removal of 1 base from V and 0 bases from J, the junction contained 1 base not matched to a gene. The CDR3 DNA follows: TGTGCCAGCAGCTTAGTTAGCGGGAGCTCCTACGAGCAGTACTTC. This gives the protein CASSLVSGSSYEQYF.

The chain combines TRBV3-1 (or the pseudogene TRBV3-2) with TRBJ2-3, with D perhaps matching TRBD2 (6 bases). Trimming shortened V by 2 bases and J by 3 bases, and 27 bases separated the two germline ends. The germline V gene encodes CDR1 LGHDT and CDR2 YNNKEL (reference sequence). CDR3 length: 20 amino acids. The CDR3 DNA reads TGTGCCAGCAGCCAAAGATTCAGCCTTCTAGCGCGACAACTTACAGATACGCAGTATTTT. Protein sequence: CASSQRFSLLARQLTDTQYF.

This chain connects TRBV19 to TRBJ2-5; D uncertain. CDR1 and CDR2 from the germline V gene are LNHDA and SQIVND (reference sequence). Between the trimmed V and J ends, which lost 4 bases and 3 bases, there was a span of 12 bases. The CDR3 is 14 amino acids. DNA of the CDR3: TGTGCCAGTAGTAGTTCAAAAGCAAAAGAGACCCAGTACTTC. Its translation: CASSSSKAKETQYF.

This clone was counted once. The V and J genes are TRBV28 and TRBJ1-1, with 9 bases lining up with TRBD1. The V segment lost 7 bases and the J segment 5 bases; nucleotides outside the gene matches: 8. This CDR3 is 14 amino acids long. Germline V gene data show CDR1 as MDHEN and CDR2 as SYDVKM. The CDR3 sequence: CASNFYRGRTEAFF. CDR3 nucleotide sequence: TGTGCCAGCAACTTTTACAGGGGGCGAACTGAAGCTTTCTTT.

This CDR3 is CASSVVDSGGTDTQYF. CDR3 DNA: TGTGCCAGCAGCGTAGTGGATAGCGGGGGCACAGATACGCAGTATTTT. This chain uses TRBV9 with TRBJ2-3, with TRBD2 matching 8 bases. This CDR3 comprises 16 residues. J was trimmed by 1 base and V by 0 bases; bases with no gene match: 4. Germline V lookup: CDR1 SGDLS, CDR2 YYNGEE.

This clone was detected once. The chain carries TRBV27 and TRBJ2-7; 8 nucleotides line up with TRBD1. The ends lost 7 bases at V and 0 bases at J; junction bases unmatched: 2. This CDR3 spans 13 amino acids. The germline gives CDR1 MNHEY, CDR2 SMNVEV (reference sequence). CDR3 nucleotides: TGTGCCAGCACCGGACAGGGCTCCTACGAGCAGTACTTC. Its protein is CASTGQGSYEQYF.

The chain joins TRBV18 to TRBJ2-1; TRBD2 matches at 11 bases. The CDR3 is made up of 16 amino acids. The germline CDR1 and CDR2 sequences are KGHSH and LQKENI. Trimming at V came to 0 bases and at J to 8 bases, leaving 6 bases not matched to a gene. This chain's CDR3 is CASSPPSSGRTDEQFF. DNA for the CDR3: TGTGCCAGCTCACCACCGTCTAGCGGGAGGACAGATGAGCAGTTCTTC.

In nucleotides, the CDR3 is TGTGCCACCAGTGATCAGGGGGTGGACCGGTGGTACACCGGGGAGCTGTTTTTT. Its protein product is CATSDQGVDRWYTGELFF. The chain combines TRBV24-1 with TRBJ2-2, with 7 bases identical to TRBD1. Germline loops: CDR1 KGHDR, CDR2 SFDVKD. The junction had 12 bases not matched to a gene; V was cut back by 3 bases and J by 3 bases. This CDR3 contains 18 residues.

As to this clone: The DNA is left out, because the CDR3 cannot be placed on it with certainty; the CDR3 is given as TCRdb lists it. The gene calls are TRBV27 and TRBJ2-1; TRBD1 was called by the table and not checked on the DNA. Looked up from germline, CDR1 is MNHEY and CDR2 is SMNVEV (reference sequence). The CDR3 extends over 16 residues, inclusive of both ends. The CDR3 spells CASSSSTGEVANEQFF.

CDR3 loop: CSVELQGDTEAFF. The CDR3 nucleotides are TGCAGCGTAGAATTACAGGGAGACACTGAAGCTTTCTTT. This sequence joins TRBV29-1 and TRBJ1-1; TRBD1 might be the D (6 bases). V was clipped by 6 bases and J by 3 bases, with 14 bases between them. Germline lookup yields CDR1 SQVTM and CDR2 ANQGSEA. CDR3 length: 13 residues.

V gene TRBV15 combines with J gene TRBJ1-4; maybe TRBD1 (5 bases). The CDR3 consists of 14 residues. Trimming took off 5 bases at V and 8 bases at J, with 15 bases between the two ends. Germline V gene sequence: CDR1 LNHNV, CDR2 YYDKDF (reference sequence). The CDR3 DNA reads TGTGCCACCAGCCTAGGGGCAGGGAACGAAAAACTGTTTTTT. Protein product: CATSLGAGNEKLFF.

The chain uses TRBV30 and TRBJ2-2; unclear D gene. CDR3 length: 12 residues. Between the trimmed V and J ends, which lost 6 bases and 1 base, there was a span of 6 bases. Germline V gene sequence: CDR1 GTSNPN, CDR2 SVGIG (reference sequence). The CDR3 bases are TGTGCCTGCCCGGGGAACACCGGGGAGCTGTTTTTT. This encodes CACPGNTGELFF.

This rearrangement joins TRBV7-6 to TRBJ2-1, with 11 bases that match TRBD2. Germline V gene sequence: CDR1 SGHVS, CDR2 FNYEAQ. The V and J ends lost 4 bases and 0 bases, in that order; junction bases with no gene match: 8. The CDR3 is made up of 18 amino acids. The CDR3 DNA follows: TGTGCCAGCAGCTCGGGACTAGCGGCACTGAGCTCCTACAATGAGCAGTTCTTC. Translated, it gives CASSSGLAALSSYNEQFF.

The DNA for the CDR3 is TGCGCCAGCAGTGAATACAGGGGAGAAGGCTACACCTTC. Its translation is CASSEYRGEGYTF. The chain combines TRBV10-2 with TRBJ1-2, with TRBD1 identical over 7 bases. After removal of 3 bases from V and 8 bases from J, the junction contained 6 bases not matched to a gene. CDR1 WSHSY and CDR2 SAAADI come from the germline V gene. The CDR3 sequence is 13 residues long.

This clone was counted ten times or more. The genes are TRBV11-2 and TRBJ2-1, with TRBD1 matching 7 bases. This CDR3 contains 17 residues. The germline V gene has CDR1 SGHAT and CDR2 FQNNGV. The ends lost 4 bases at V and 4 bases at J; junction bases unmatched: 13. CDR3 sequence reads: CASSSYLTGQHYNEQFF. The DNA for the CDR3 is TGTGCCAGCAGCTCCTATCTGACGGGACAGCATTACAATGAGCAGTTCTTC.

The chain uses TRBV14 and TRBJ2-1; 8 nucleotides match TRBD1. The CDR3 consists of 18 residues. Germline V CDR1 and CDR2: SGHDN, FVKESK. V lost 4 bases to trimming and J lost 5 bases; unmatched junction nucleotides: 16. The CDR3 here is CASSRFPGQVLSDNEQFF. CDR3 in DNA: TGTGCCAGCAGCCGTTTCCCGGGACAGGTCCTTTCTGACAATGAGCAGTTCTTC.

The genes are TRBV7-2 and TRBJ2-3, with 9 bases fitting TRBD1. The CDR3 runs 14 residues. The J segment lost 8 bases and the V segment lost 6 bases, leaving 9 bases of the junction unmatched. The germline V gene has CDR1 SGHTA and CDR2 FQGNSA. CDR3 in amino acids: CASRQTGGGFTQYF. Here the CDR3 DNA reads TGTGCCAGCAGGCAAACAGGGGGCGGGTTTACGCAGTATTTT.

The chain links TRBV25-1 to TRBJ2-3; D is unresolved. Trimming stripped 3 bases from V and 0 bases from J, with 7 bases between. Looked up from germline, CDR1 is MGHDK and CDR2 is SYGVNS. There are 14 residues in the CDR3. The CDR3 sequence: CASSEGRSTDTQYF. For the CDR3, the DNA is TGTGCCAGCAGTGAGGGCCGTAGCACAGATACGCAGTATTTT.

The chain has TRBV12-3 or TRBV12-4 and TRBJ2-1; no reliable D call. Trimming took 4 bases from V and 8 from J, leaving 12 bases between them. The CDR3 contains 13 residues. For the CDR3, the DNA is TGTGCCAGCAGTTCTCTAGGTGGTCATGAGCAGTTCTTC. Translation: CASSSLGGHEQFF.

The V and J genes are TRBV6-2 or TRBV6-3 and TRBJ2-1, with 8 bases lining up with TRBD2. The junction had 4 bases not matched to a gene; V was cut back by 6 bases and J by 0 bases. The CDR3 runs to 15 residues. Per germline, CDR1 MNHEY and CDR2 SVGEGT. CDR3 loop: CASSPSGSSYNEQFF. CDR3 bases: TGTGCCAGCAGCCCCAGCGGGAGCTCCTACAATGAGCAGTTCTTC.

The gene calls are TRBV3-1 (or the pseudogene TRBV3-2) and TRBJ2-1, with TRBD2 matching 7 bases. In germline, CDR1 is LGHDT, CDR2 YNNKEL (reference sequence). J was trimmed by 4 bases and V by 0 bases; bases with no gene match: 9. CDR3 length: 17 residues. CDR3 sequence: CASSQDGPTSAYNEQFF. The CDR3 bases are TGTGCCAGCAGCCAAGATGGGCCCACTAGCGCGTACAATGAGCAGTTCTTC.

The sample holds one count of this clone. The chain has TRBV5-1 and TRBJ1-5, with 7 positions matching TRBD1. Looked up from germline, CDR1 is SGHRS and CDR2 is YFSETQ. Trimming at V came to 3 bases and at J to 8 bases, leaving 8 bases not matched to a gene. The CDR3 spans 14 residues. The CDR3 reads CASSSTGAPEPQHF. DNA for the CDR3: TGCGCCAGCAGCTCTACAGGGGCGCCAGAGCCCCAGCATTTT.

The V gene is TRBV29-1, the J gene TRBJ2-7, with D perhaps TRBD2 (7 bases). V lost 3 bases to trimming and J lost 2 bases, with 11 bases between them. Germline V gene sequence: CDR1 SQVTM, CDR2 ANQGSEA. The CDR3 runs to 13 residues. The CDR3 reads CSVERGRPYEQYF. CDR3 DNA sequence: TGCAGCGTTGAGCGGGGGCGCCCCTACGAGCAGTACTTC.

This clone appeared a single time. The chain carries TRBV2 and TRBJ1-5, with no clear D. This CDR3 has 13 amino acids. Trimming cost V 6 bases and J 3 bases, with 9 bases left between them. Germline V gene data show CDR1 as SNHLY and CDR2 as FYNNEI. Written as DNA, the CDR3 is TGTGCCAGCAGGGGAGAATACAATCAGCCCCAGCATTTT. This gives the protein CASRGEYNQPQHF. The full variable domain, in which reference TRBV2 and TRBJ1-5 provide the parts outside the CDR3, is EPEVTQTPSHQVTQMGQEVILRCVPISNHLYFYWYRQILGQKVEFLVSFYNNEISEKSEIFDDQFSVERPDGSNFTLKIRSTKLEDSAMYFCASRGEYNQPQHFGDGTRLSIL.

The chain employs TRBV24-1 and TRBJ1-2; the D is unclear. Germline V gives CDR1 KGHDR, CDR2 SFDVKD. The CDR3 has 13 residues. V gave up 4 bases and J gave up 6 bases, with 11 bases separating them. The CDR3: CATSDSLRDGYTF. The CDR3 bases are TGTGCCACCAGTGACAGCCTGAGGGATGGCTACACCTTC.

A few counts support this clone. The V gene is TRBV7-3, the J gene TRBJ2-1; D is perhaps TRBD2 (6 bases). Germline V gives CDR1 SGHTA, CDR2 FQGTGA. CDR3 length: 15 residues. The germline V and J ends were trimmed by 2 bases and 6 bases, with 14 bases remaining between them. The CDR3 is CASSLAGNRGNEQFF. The CDR3 nucleotides are TGTGCCAGCAGCTTAGCGGGGAATCGCGGCAATGAGCAGTTCTTC.

This chain connects TRBV4-3 to TRBJ2-3; the match to TRBD2 covers 7 bases. The length of the CDR3 is 14 residues. The J segment lost 4 bases and the V segment lost 3 bases, leaving 4 bases of the junction unmatched. CDR1 and CDR2 from the germline V gene are LGHNA and YSLEER. The chain's CDR3 is CASSHSGNADTQYF. DNA for the CDR3: TGCGCCAGCAGCCACAGCGGGAACGCAGATACGCAGTATTTT.